By proportion, the clone carrying this TCR beta chain is medium-sized (0.01 to 0.1%). Per the original data handling: A papillary thyroid cancer distant-metastasis classifier was built from CDR3 differences across clinicopathological groups. TCRdb re-called the PCR reads through MiXCR. What appears here as the V and J calls and clone size reflects TCRdb's work, not the paper's. The sample lists more than 40,000 clones, less than 5% occurring once. The data were taken from a study of metastatic and nonmetastatic thyroid tumors. About the research overall: The authors compared repertoires across blood and tumor or nodule tissue from malignant and benign thyroid patients.

Every patient was untreated before thyroid surgery. This receptor was obtained from a female donor with papillary thyroid cancer or a benign thyroid nodule (not recorded which). Some clones in this sample may be carry-over from other donors' samples. Sequenced sample: blood.

The CDR3 here is CASRGTTDNSPLHF. DNA for the CDR3: TGTGCCAGCAGAGGGACTACGGATAATTCACCCCTCCACTTT. V gene TRBV6-1 combines with J gene TRBJ1-6; a weak D match, TRBD1 (5 bases). The CDR3 is 14 amino acids. Trimming left V 6 bases short and J 5 bases short, with 11 bases between. CDR1 and CDR2 (germline): MNHNS, SASEGT.